This T cell receptor beta chain was captured in a study of cytomegalovirus exposure and HLA in healthy donors. The CDR3 totals 13 residues. With V trimmed by 6 bases and J by 6 bases, 4 bases remained unmatched. The germline gives CDR1 SGHAT, CDR2 FQDESV (reference sequence). 60 Vbeta and 13 Jbeta primers were used in PCR. TCRdb's table, derived via immunoSEQ multiplex PCR, lists solely in-frame clones and lacks some. Of more than 140,000 clones in the sample, almost 85% were seen once. The sample was PBMCs. The sequence derives from a man between 18 and 29 years old in good health and CMV-seropositive. The chain uses TRBV11-1 and TRBJ2-7; 11 positions match TRBD1. The CDR3 nucleotides are TGTGCCAGCAGGAGGACAGGGGGCGGCGAGCAGTACTTC. Translation: CASRRTGGGEQYF.